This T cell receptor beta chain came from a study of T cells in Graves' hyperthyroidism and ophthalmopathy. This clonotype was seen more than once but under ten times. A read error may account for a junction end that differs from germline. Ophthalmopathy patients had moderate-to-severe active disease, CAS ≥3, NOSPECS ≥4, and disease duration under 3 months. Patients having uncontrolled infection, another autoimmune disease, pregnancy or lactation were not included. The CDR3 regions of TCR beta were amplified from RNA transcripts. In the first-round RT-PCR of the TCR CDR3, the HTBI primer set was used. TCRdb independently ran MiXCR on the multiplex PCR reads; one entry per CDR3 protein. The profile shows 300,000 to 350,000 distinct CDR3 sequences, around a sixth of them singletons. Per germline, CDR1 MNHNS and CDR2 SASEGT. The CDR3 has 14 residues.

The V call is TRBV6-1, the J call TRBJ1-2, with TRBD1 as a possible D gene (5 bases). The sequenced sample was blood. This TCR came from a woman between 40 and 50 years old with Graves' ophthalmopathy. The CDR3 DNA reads TGTGCCAGCCGTCGGATTAGGGGTGACTATGGCTACATCTTC. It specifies CASRRIRGDYGYIF.